This TCR beta chain was sequenced in a study of OX40 agonist ivuxolimab in advanced cancers. For the study at large: Averaging about 60 years in age, with a range of roughly 23 to 85, the cohort was 65% to 90% male.

Looked up from germline, CDR1 is MDHEN and CDR2 is SYDVKM. The V gene lost 5 bases and the J gene lost 7 bases, with 20 bases spanning the gap. CDR3 length equals 15 residues. The assay was immunoSEQ multiplex PCR, and TCRdb's table has in-frame clones only and misses some. The data hold fewer than 95,000 clones, with about 90% observed a single time. This chain uses TRBV28 with TRBJ1-1; D unclear. Sequenced material: CD4+ or CD8+ T cells sorted from blood, taken in a trial of the OX40 agonist ivuxolimab. This TCR was sampled from an adult with an advanced solid tumor such as melanoma, head and neck, liver or kidney cancer. CDR3 amino acids: CASSVLSDGFHEAFF. In DNA, the CDR3 is TGTGCCAGCAGTGTACTCTCGGACGGCTTTCATGAAGCTTTCTTT.